This T cell receptor (beta chain) was identified in a study of T cell clones after liver transplantation. Proliferating CFSE-low MLR cells were sequenced to define alloreactive TCRbeta sequences. Pre-transplant recipient cells responded to graft donor PBMCs, splenocytes, lymph-node cells, or third-party PBMCs. The method was immunoSEQ multiplex PCR; TCRdb's version includes in-frame clones alone and lacks a portion of them. The profile shows roughly 2,000 clones, 20% to 25% of them singletons. Turning to this clone: Its antigen is still unknown.

CDR3 length: 15 amino acids. The V gene lost 2 bases and the J gene lost 1 base, with 11 bases spanning the gap. Germline V gives CDR1 SEHNR, CDR2 FQNEAQ (reference sequence). Sequencing was carried out using CD8+ T cells from cultured PBMCs. The V call is TRBV7-9, the J call TRBJ1-1, with D possibly TRBD1 on 5 matching bases. This receptor was identified in a human patient who received a liver transplant. Some of the T cells might come from the graft donor. The CDR3: CASSLFRAGNTEAFF. As DNA, the CDR3 is TGTGCCAGCAGCTTATTCAGGGCAGGGAACACTGAAGCTTTCTTT.